Listed below are T cell receptor beta chains from one sample, sequenced in a study of molecular identifiers for immune sequencing clone quantification. TCRdb analysed the PCR reads with MiXCR anew, one entry per CDR3 protein. The table includes 400,000 to 600,000 distinct CDR3 sequences, approximately 25% detected once. The sequenced sample was naive CD8+ T cells from blood, with Jurkat cell RNA spiked in. The receptors stem from a human donor in good health. Some libraries in this study had Jurkat cell RNA spiked in. Both conserved end residues are part of each CDR3. D genes are given only for firm matches. Expanded clones get a size class; other rows say once, few or many, or leave the size out.

>TRBD2|few|TRBV6-6|TRBJ2-2
CASSYSTSGGPHTGELFF
TGTGCCAGCAGTTACTCGACCAGCGGGGGGCCTCACACCGGGGAGCTGTTTTTT
>TRBD2|many|TRBV7-2|TRBJ2-7
CASSTGLAGPYEQYF
TGTGCCAGCAGCACCGGACTAGCGGGCCCCTACGAGCAGTACTTC
>NA|many|TRBV6-1|TRBJ2-7
CASTLRMYYEQYF
TGTGCCAGCACCCTAAGGATGTACTACGAGCAGTACTTC
>TRBD2|NA|TRBV19|TRBJ2-1
CASSMGGRALTDEQFF
TGTGCCAGTAGTATGGGCGGGAGGGCCCTCACCGATGAGCAGTTCTTC
>NA|NA|TRBV12-3/TRBV12-4|TRBJ2-3
CASSLETGDTDTQYF
TGTGCCAGCAGTTTAGAAACGGGGGACACAGATACGCAGTATTTT
>TRBD1|many|TRBV7-9|TRBJ2-7
CASSTRDRNFYEQYF
TGTGCCAGCAGCACCCGGGACAGGAATTTCTACGAGCAGTACTTC
>TRBD1|few|TRBV7-6|TRBJ2-5
CASSFRDRVQETQYF
TGTGCCAGCAGCTTCCGGGACAGGGTACAAGAGACCCAGTACTTC
>NA|many|TRBV29-1|TRBJ2-1
CSGEVISYNEQFF
TGCAGCGGTGAAGTTATATCCTACAATGAGCAGTTCTTC
>TRBD2|NA|TRBV28|TRBJ2-1
CASRPTSGKGYNEQFF
TGTGCCAGCAGGCCCACTAGCGGGAAGGGCTACAATGAGCAGTTCTTC
>NA|NA|TRBV19|TRBJ2-3
CASSQGSPDTQYF
TGTGCCAGTAGTCAGGGAAGCCCAGATACGCAGTATTTT
>NA|NA|TRBV19|TRBJ1-2
CASSMGQVEGYTF
TGTGCCAGTAGTATGGGGCAGGTCGAGGGCTACACCTTC
>NA|many|TRBV13|TRBJ2-5
CASSQRYKETQYF
TGTGCCAGCAGCCAGAGATACAAAGAGACCCAGTACTTC
>NA|NA|TRBV7-7|TRBJ2-1
CASSLEVTGRLNEQFF
TGTGCCAGCAGCTTAGAAGTGACAGGGAGGTTGAATGAGCAGTTCTTC
>TRBD2|few|TRBV4-1|TRBJ2-3
CASSHPLAGTPTDTQYF
TGCGCCAGCAGCCATCCTCTAGCGGGGACTCCCACAGATACGCAGTATTTT
>NA|few|TRBV4-1|TRBJ1-1
CASSQDSGPREAFF
TGCGCCAGCAGCCAAGATTCAGGGCCGAGAGAAGCTTTCTTT
>NA|NA|TRBV12-3/TRBV12-4|TRBJ2-7
CASSHGRYEQYF
TGTGCCAGCAGTCATGGACGGTACGAGCAGTACTTC
>TRBD1|many|TRBV29-1|TRBJ1-1
CSVPRQGGTEAFF
TGCAGCGTCCCCCGACAGGGAGGAACTGAAGCTTTCTTT
>TRBD1|many|TRBV7-9|TRBJ1-1
CASSPWTGRRTEAFF
TGTGCCAGCAGCCCTTGGACAGGGAGGAGGACTGAAGCTTTCTTT
>NA|NA|TRBV28|TRBJ2-3
CASQSEDTSYTDTQYF
TGTGCCAGCCAATCCGAGGATACCTCCTACACAGATACGCAGTATTTT
>NA|few|TRBV6-6|TRBJ1-1
CASEGQGDEAFF
TGTGCCAGCGAGGGGCAGGGTGATGAAGCTTTCTTT
>TRBD1|few|TRBV7-9|TRBJ2-2
CASGSRGTGELFF
TGTGCCAGCGGCTCCAGGGGGACCGGGGAGCTGTTTTTT
>TRBD2|many|TRBV29-1|TRBJ2-5
CSTIAGVETQYF
TGCAGCACAATAGCGGGGGTGGAGACCCAGTACTTC
>TRBD2|NA|TRBV5-6|TRBJ2-7
CASSLEELADHYEQYF
TGTGCCAGCAGCTTGGAGGAACTAGCGGATCATTACGAGCAGTACTTC
>NA|NA|TRBV19|TRBJ1-3
CASRIAGFTGNTIYF
TGTGCCAGTAGAATAGCCGGTTTTACTGGAAACACCATATATTTT
>TRBD1|NA|TRBV6-2/TRBV6-3|TRBJ2-3
CASTQGDYTDTQYF
TGTGCCAGCACCCAGGGGGATTATACAGATACGCAGTATTTT
>NA|NA|TRBV30|TRBJ1-6
CAWSELRYNSPLHF
TGTGCCTGGAGTGAGCTTCGCTATAATTCACCCCTCCACTTT
>NA|many|TRBV28|TRBJ2-3
CASSPTDSTDTQYF
TGTGCCAGCAGTCCGACAGATAGCACAGATACGCAGTATTTT
>NA|many|TRBV20-1|TRBJ1-5
CSAMGPETQPQHF
TGCAGTGCTATGGGACCCGAGACCCAGCCCCAGCATTTT
>TRBD2|NA|TRBV2|TRBJ2-3
CASSEQLAGDTQYF
TGTGCCAGCAGTGAACAACTAGCGGGGGATACGCAGTATTTT
>NA|NA|TRBV5-1|TRBJ1-2
CAGSLSLNYGYTF
TGCGCCGGCAGCTTATCTCTCAACTATGGCTACACCTTC
>NA|NA|TRBV11-3|TRBJ2-5
CASSPGTSLRETQYF
TGTGCCAGCAGTCCCGGGACCTCCCTGAGGGAGACCCAGTACTTC
>NA|many|TRBV6-2/TRBV6-3|TRBJ2-7
CASSSGDVSYEQYF
TGTGCCAGCAGTTCTGGGGACGTCTCCTACGAGCAGTACTTC
>NA|NA|TRBV27|TRBJ2-6
CASSLSPGANVLTF
TGTGCCAGCAGTTTATCCCCTGGGGCCAACGTCCTGACTTTC
>NA|many|TRBV7-9|TRBJ2-3
CASSLQGNTDTQYF
TGTGCCAGCAGCTTACAGGGAAACACAGATACGCAGTATTTT
>NA|many|TRBV12-3/TRBV12-4|TRBJ2-6
CASSLKVPGANVLTF
TGTGCCAGCAGTTTAAAAGTCCCCGGGGCCAACGTCCTGACTTTC
>TRBD2|many|TRBV5-4|TRBJ2-3
CASSGRTSGGTDTQYF
TGTGCCAGCAGCGGGAGGACTAGCGGGGGCACAGATACGCAGTATTTT
>NA|NA|TRBV12-3/TRBV12-4|TRBJ1-4
CASRRWGSNEKLFF
TGTGCCAGCAGGCGATGGGGTTCTAATGAAAAACTGTTTTTT
>TRBD1|few|TRBV7-3|TRBJ1-3
CASSLEGQGLPGNTIYF
TGTGCCAGCAGCTTAGAGGGACAGGGATTGCCGGGAAACACCATATATTTT
>NA|NA|TRBV6-2/TRBV6-3|TRBJ2-5
CASSAALRETQYF
TGTGCCAGCTCTGCGGCCTTAAGAGAGACCCAGTACTTC
>TRBD1|many|TRBV9|TRBJ2-7
CASSFGQGPYEQYF
TGTGCCAGCAGCTTCGGACAGGGGCCCTACGAGCAGTACTTC
>NA|many|TRBV20-1|TRBJ2-7
CSAPQNAYEQYF
TGCAGTGCCCCCCAAAACGCTTACGAGCAGTACTTC
>NA|NA|TRBV7-9|TRBJ1-1
CASSGHYTEAFF
TGTGCCAGCAGCGGACACTACACTGAAGCTTTCTTT
>NA|NA|TRBV19|TRBJ2-6
CASSMYSGPGPGATVLTF
TGTGCCAGTAGTATGTACTCCGGGCCAGGGCCCGGGGCCACCGTCCTGACTTTC
>TRBD1|NA|TRBV28|TRBJ1-1
CVSSPEDRGFRTEAFF
TGTGTCAGCAGTCCAGAAGACAGGGGGTTTAGAACTGAAGCTTTCTTT
>NA|many|TRBV10-2|TRBJ2-3
CASRGPNTDTQYF
TGCGCCAGCAGGGGGCCAAACACAGATACGCAGTATTTT
>NA|few|TRBV20-1|TRBJ1-1
CSATELGRMNTEAFF
TGCAGTGCCACGGAACTCGGCCGGATGAACACTGAAGCTTTCTTT
>TRBD2|NA|TRBV28|TRBJ2-2
CASSLWASGRTGELFF
TGTGCCAGCAGTTTATGGGCTAGCGGGAGGACCGGGGAGCTGTTTTTT
>NA|many|TRBV29-1|TRBJ2-6
CSVDSGSLSGANVLTF
TGCAGCGTCGACAGCGGAAGTTTGTCTGGGGCCAACGTCCTGACTTTC
>TRBD1|NA|TRBV4-3|TRBJ2-5
CASSQDPDRVVGRYF
TGCGCCAGCAGCCAAGATCCCGACAGGGTGGTCGGGCGGTACTTC
>NA|few|TRBV10-3|TRBJ2-7
CAISDQAALPYEQYF
TGTGCCATCAGTGACCAGGCAGCCCTCCCCTACGAGCAGTACTTC
>NA|many|TRBV4-3|TRBJ1-5
CASSQDLAGAAQPQHF
TGCGCCAGCAGCCAAGATTTGGCAGGGGCTGCTCAGCCCCAGCATTTT
>NA|many|TRBV5-5|TRBJ2-7
CASSFGGATGEQYF
TGTGCCAGCAGCTTTGGAGGGGCCACAGGCGAGCAGTACTTC
>NA|NA|TRBV7-2|TRBJ1-3
CASSFEGQPTGNPIYF
TGTGCCAGCAGCTTTGAAGGACAGCCCACTGGAAACCCCATATATTTT
>NA|NA|TRBV19|TRBJ1-5
CASSTTDGSNQPQHF
TGTGCCAGTAGTACAACCGACGGGAGCAATCAGCCCCAGCATTTT
>TRBD2|many|TRBV28|TRBJ2-2
CASSLLSSGIYTGELFF
TGTGCCAGCAGTTTACTCTCTAGCGGGATATACACCGGGGAGCTGTTTTTT
>NA|NA|TRBV5-1|TRBJ2-7
CASSPEGAGSSYEQYF
TGCGCCAGCAGCCCGGAGGGGGCCGGGAGCTCCTACGAGCAGTACTTC
>NA|NA|TRBV12-3/TRBV12-4|TRBJ2-5
CASSSSGPTTEPQYF
TGTGCCAGCAGTTCGTCGGGCCCCACGACGGAGCCCCAGTACTTC
>NA|few|TRBV5-6|TRBJ2-5
CASSLARVRYGETQYF
TGTGCCAGCAGCTTGGCCAGGGTTAGATATGGAGAGACCCAGTACTTC
>TRBD2|many|TRBV9|TRBJ2-2
CASSGGLAGGMNTGELFF
TGTGCCAGCAGCGGGGGACTAGCGGGAGGGATGAACACCGGGGAGCTGTTTTTT